The clone carrying this T cell receptor (beta chain) was counted at least ten times. The sample originates from a study of T cells in Graves' hyperthyroidism and ophthalmopathy. CDR3 length: 15 amino acids. V lost 0 bases to trimming and J lost 3 bases, with 11 bases between them. Germline CDR1 and CDR2: SGHRS and YFSETQ. The CDR3 regions of TCR beta were amplified from RNA transcripts. Researchers ran a first-round RT-PCR on the TCR CDR3 using the HTBI primer set. TCRdb reprocessed the multiplex PCR reads via MiXCR and lists one record per CDR3 protein. The sample contains around 200,000 distinct CDR3 sequences, more than 15% of which appear only once.

What was sequenced was blood. This sequence was found in a woman between 45 and 60 years old with Graves' hyperthyroidism. The V gene is TRBV5-1, the J gene TRBJ2-3, with D possibly matching TRBD2 (6 bases). CDR3 nucleotide sequence: TGCGCCAGCAGCTTGGCCCTAGCGAGAACAGATACGCAGTATTTT. Translated: CASSLALARTDTQYF. The whole variable domain, remainder taken from reference TRBV5-1 and TRBJ2-3, is KAGVTQTPRYLIKTRGQQVTLSCSPISGHRSVSWYQQTPGQGLQFLFEYFSETQRNKGNFPGRFSGRQFSNSRSEMNVSTLELGDSALYLCASSLALARTDTQYFGPGTRLTVL.